The source of this T cell receptor (beta chain) is a study of blood T cell repertoires in COVID-19. The germline V and J ends were trimmed by 2 bases and 1 base, with 14 bases remaining between them. This CDR3 spans 17 amino acids. The germline gives CDR1 MGHRA, CDR2 YSYEKL. This study enrolled people aged 18 to 89 from about two dozen US geographic areas. The authors' processing: It was from reference gene primer amplification that nucleated cell counts were estimated. The table came from immunoSEQ multiplex PCR; TCRdb's copy has only in-frame clones and leaves some out. V and J calls plus clone size are reproduced from that table; the DNA served to infer D and trimming. The profile shows about 300,000 clones, under 90% of them singletons.

The sequenced sample consisted of PBMCs or T cells enriched from blood (not recorded which). The TCR originated in a woman in her fifties or sixties who had been exposed to COVID-19. This chain links TRBV4-1 with TRBJ1-4; D possibly corresponds to TRBD1 (6 bases). In nucleotides, the CDR3 is TGCGCCAGCAGCCAAAGGCCCTCAGGGGTAACTAATGAAAAACTGTTTTTT. Its protein product is CASSQRPSGVTNEKLFF.